The present T cell receptor (beta chain) was sequenced within a study of molecular identifiers for immune sequencing clone quantification. Study results and caveats: Among about a million naive cells, as was reported, spiked Jurkat TCR RNA from one cell was detectable. Beyond 20 RNA copies, clones held over 97% of effector molecules, compared with under 1% in naive cells.

With regard to this clonotype: Its antigen is unidentified.

Previously described methods with listed TCR primers produced the bulk TCR libraries. Each CDR3 protein is one row after TCRdb ran MiXCR on the PCR reads. The table has around 470,000 distinct CDR3 sequences, about a fifth seen once; the top ten hold 0.7% to 0.95%. When naive CD8 T cells were sorted, they were gated as CD8+CD4-CCR7+CD45RA+. The CDR3 spans 15 residues. V was trimmed by 8 bases and J by 0 bases, leaving 15 bases between them. Germline V gene sequence: CDR1 MNHEY, CDR2 SMNVEV (reference sequence). The chain carries TRBV27 and TRBJ2-3; D is unclear. The sequence derives from a human donor in good health. Some libraries in this study had Jurkat cell RNA spiked in. Sequencing was carried out using naive CD8+ T cells from blood, with Jurkat cell RNA spiked in. Subset indicated: FACS-sorted CD8+CD4-CCR7+CD45RA+ naive T cells. The CDR3 DNA reads TGTGCCAGCTCGGGTTGGATAACTAGCACAGATACGCAGTATTTT. This gives the protein CASSGWITSTDTQYF.